The T cell receptor beta chain described here comes from a study of human T cells and chemical hapten exposure. Across the whole study: Once 0.01% DPC had been applied to the upper back by patch test, readings were taken at 6 days.

TCRdb redid the calling of the RACE reads with MiXCR, one entry per CDR3 protein. The sample holds some 49,000 distinct CDR3 sequences, about 10% seen once. This clonotype was detected many times. Regarding time point: patch test 1, 2 weeks after DPC sensitization. Sample treatment: therapeutic diphenylcyclopropenone sensitization with weekly scalp DPC. Germline assignment: CDR1 DFQATT and CDR2 SNEGSKA (reference sequence). The CDR3 length is 15 residues. V and J are TRBV20-1 and TRBJ1-4, with D tentatively TRBD1 (6 bases). The sequenced sample was whole blood, obtained in connection with sensitization to the hapten diphenylcyclopropenone (DPC). This receptor was identified in a woman in her fifties or sixties with alopecia areata. Some clones in this sample may be carry-over from other donors' samples. CDR3 in DNA: TGCGGTGAGAAGATTGCGGGGGCCGGTAATGAAAAACTGTTTTTT. Encoded protein: CGEKIAGAGNEKLFF.